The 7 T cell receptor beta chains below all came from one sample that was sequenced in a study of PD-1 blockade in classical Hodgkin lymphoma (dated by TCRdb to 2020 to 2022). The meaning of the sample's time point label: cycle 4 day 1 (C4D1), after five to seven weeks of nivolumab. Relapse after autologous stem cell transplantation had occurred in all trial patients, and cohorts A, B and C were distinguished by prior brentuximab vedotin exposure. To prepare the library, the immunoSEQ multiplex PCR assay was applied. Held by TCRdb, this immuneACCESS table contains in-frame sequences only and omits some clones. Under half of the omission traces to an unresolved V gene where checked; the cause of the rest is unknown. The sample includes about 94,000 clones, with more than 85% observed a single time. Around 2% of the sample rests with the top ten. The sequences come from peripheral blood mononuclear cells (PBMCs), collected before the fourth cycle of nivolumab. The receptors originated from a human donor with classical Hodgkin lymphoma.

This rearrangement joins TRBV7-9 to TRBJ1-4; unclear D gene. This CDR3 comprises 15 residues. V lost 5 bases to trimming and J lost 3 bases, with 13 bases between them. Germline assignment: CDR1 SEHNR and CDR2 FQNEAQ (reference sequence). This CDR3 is CASSHQERANEKLFF. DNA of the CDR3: TGTGCCAGCAGCCACCAGGAGAGGGCTAATGAAAAACTGTTTTTT.

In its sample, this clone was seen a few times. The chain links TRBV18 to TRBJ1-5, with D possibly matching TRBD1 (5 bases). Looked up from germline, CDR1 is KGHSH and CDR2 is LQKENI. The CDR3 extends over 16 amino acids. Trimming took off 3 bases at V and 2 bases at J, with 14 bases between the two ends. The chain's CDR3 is CASSPTGPRGNQPQHF. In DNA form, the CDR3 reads TGTGCCAGCTCACCTACAGGACCTAGGGGCAATCAGCCCCAGCATTTT.

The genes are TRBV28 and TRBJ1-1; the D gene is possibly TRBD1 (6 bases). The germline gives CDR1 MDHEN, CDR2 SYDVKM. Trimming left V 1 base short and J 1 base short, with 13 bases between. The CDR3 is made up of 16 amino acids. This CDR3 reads CASSLFWAGANTEAFF. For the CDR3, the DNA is TGTGCCAGCAGTTTATTTTGGGCAGGGGCGAACACTGAAGCTTTCTTT.

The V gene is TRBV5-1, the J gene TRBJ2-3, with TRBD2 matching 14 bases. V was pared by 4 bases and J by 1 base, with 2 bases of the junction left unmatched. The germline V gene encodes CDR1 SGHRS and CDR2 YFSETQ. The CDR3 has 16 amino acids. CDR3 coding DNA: TGCGCCAGCAGCCCGGGACTAGCGGGGGGCACAGATACGCAGTATTTT. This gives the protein CASSPGLAGGTDTQYF.

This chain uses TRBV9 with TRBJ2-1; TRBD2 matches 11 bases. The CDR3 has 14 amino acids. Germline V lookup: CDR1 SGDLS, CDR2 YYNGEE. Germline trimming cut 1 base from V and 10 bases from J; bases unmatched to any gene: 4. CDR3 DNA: TGTGCCAGCAGCGTAACTAGCGGGAGAGGGGAGCAGTTCTTC. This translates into CASSVTSGRGEQFF.

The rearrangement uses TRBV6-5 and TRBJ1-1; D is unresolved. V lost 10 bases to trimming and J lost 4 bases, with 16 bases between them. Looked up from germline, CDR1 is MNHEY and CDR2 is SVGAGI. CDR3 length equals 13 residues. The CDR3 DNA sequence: TGTGCCACCAACTCCCGGAGAGGCACTGAAGCTTTCTTT. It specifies CATNSRRGTEAFF.

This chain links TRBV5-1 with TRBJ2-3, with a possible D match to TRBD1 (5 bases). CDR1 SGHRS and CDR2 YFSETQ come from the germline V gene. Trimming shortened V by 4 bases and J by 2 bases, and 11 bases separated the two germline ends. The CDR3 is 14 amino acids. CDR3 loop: CASSKTVSTDTQYF. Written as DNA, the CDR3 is TGCGCCAGCAGCAAGACAGTTTCCACAGATACGCAGTATTTT.